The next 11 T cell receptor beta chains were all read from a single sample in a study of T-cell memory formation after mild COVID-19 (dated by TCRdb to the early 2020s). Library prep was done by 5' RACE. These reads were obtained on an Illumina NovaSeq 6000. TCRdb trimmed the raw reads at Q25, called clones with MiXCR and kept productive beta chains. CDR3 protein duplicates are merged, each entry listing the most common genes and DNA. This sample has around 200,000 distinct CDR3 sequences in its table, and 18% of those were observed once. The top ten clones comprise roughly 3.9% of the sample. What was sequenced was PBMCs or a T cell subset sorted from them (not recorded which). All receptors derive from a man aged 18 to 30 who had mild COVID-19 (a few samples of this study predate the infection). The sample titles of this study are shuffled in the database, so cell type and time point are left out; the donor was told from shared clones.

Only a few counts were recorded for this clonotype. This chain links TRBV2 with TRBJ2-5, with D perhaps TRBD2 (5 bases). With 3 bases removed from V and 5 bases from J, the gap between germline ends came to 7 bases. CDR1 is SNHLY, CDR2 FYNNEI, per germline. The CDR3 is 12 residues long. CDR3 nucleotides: TGTGCCAGCAGTGAGGGAGCGGAGACCCAGTACTTC. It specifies CASSEGAETQYF.

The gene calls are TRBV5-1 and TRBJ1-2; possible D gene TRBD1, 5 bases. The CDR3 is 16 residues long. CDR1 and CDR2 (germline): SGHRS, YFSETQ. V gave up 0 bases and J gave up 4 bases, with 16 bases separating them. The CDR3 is CASSLVLQTEPYGYTF. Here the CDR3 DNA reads TGCGCCAGCAGCTTGGTCCTACAGACAGAGCCCTATGGCTACACCTTC.

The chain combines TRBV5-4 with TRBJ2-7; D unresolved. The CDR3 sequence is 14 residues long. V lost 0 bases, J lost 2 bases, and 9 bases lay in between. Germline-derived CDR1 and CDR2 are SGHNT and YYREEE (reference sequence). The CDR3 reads CASSLVQVPYEQYF. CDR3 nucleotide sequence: TGTGCCAGCAGCTTGGTCCAGGTCCCCTACGAGCAGTACTTC.

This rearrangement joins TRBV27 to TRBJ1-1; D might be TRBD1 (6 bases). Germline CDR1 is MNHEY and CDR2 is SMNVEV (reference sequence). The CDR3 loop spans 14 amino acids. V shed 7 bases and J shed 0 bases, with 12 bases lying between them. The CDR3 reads CASTDSHMNTEAFF. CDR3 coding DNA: TGTGCCAGCACGGACAGCCACATGAACACTGAAGCTTTCTTT.

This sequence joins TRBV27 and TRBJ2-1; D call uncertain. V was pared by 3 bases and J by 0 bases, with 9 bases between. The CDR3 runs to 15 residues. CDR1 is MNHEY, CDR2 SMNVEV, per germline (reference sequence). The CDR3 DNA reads TGTGCCAGCAGTTTTATACATAGCTCCTACAATGAGCAGTTCTTC. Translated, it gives CASSFIHSSYNEQFF.

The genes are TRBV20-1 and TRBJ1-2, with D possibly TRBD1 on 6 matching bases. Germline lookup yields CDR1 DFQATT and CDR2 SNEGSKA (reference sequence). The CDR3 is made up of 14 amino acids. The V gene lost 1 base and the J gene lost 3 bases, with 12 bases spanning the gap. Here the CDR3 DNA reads TGCAGTGCTAGAGCCGGGACAACCTACTATGGCTACACCTTC. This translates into CSARAGTTYYGYTF.

The CDR3 sequence is CASSLGLNSYEQYF. For the CDR3, the DNA is TGCGCCAGCAGCCTGGGACTGAACTCCTACGAGCAGTACTTC. The V call is TRBV5-1, the J call TRBJ2-7; a weak D match, TRBD2 (6 bases). This CDR3 region has 14 residues. Deletions cut 4 bases from V and 0 bases from J, with 11 bases between. The germline V gene has CDR1 SGHRS and CDR2 YFSETQ.

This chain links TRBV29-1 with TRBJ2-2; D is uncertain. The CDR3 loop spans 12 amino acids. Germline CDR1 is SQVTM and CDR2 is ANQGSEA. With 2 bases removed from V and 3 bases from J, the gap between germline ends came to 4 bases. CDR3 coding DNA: TGCAGCGTTGAACATTACACCGGGGAGCTGTTTTTT. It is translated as CSVEHYTGELFF.

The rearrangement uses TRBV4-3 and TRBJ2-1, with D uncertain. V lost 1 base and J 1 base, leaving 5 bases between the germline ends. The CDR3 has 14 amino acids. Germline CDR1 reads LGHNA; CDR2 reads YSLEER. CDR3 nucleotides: TGCGCCAGCAGCCAAGTAGGGTCCTACAATGAGCAGTTCTTC. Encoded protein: CASSQVGSYNEQFF.

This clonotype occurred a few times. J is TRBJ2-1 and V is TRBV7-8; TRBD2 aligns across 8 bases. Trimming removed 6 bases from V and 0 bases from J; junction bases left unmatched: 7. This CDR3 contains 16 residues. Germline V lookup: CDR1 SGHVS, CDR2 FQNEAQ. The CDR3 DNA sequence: TGTGCCAGCAGAGGAACTAGCGGTAGCTCCTACAATGAGCAGTTCTTC. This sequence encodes CASRGTSGSSYNEQFF. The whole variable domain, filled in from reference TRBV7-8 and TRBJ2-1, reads GAGVSQSPRYKVAKRGQDVALRCDPISGHVSLFWYQQALGQGPEFLTYFQNEAQLDKSGLPSDRFFAERPEGSVSTLKIQRTQQEDSAVYLCASRGTSGSSYNEQFFGPGTRLTVL.

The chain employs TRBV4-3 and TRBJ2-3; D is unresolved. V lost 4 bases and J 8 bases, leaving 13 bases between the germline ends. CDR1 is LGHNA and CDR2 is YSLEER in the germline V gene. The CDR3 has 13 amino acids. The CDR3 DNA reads TGCGCCAGCAGCCTCACCTGGGTCGGTACGCAGTATTTT. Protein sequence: CASSLTWVGTQYF.